This T cell receptor beta chain emerged from a study of blood T cell repertoires in COVID-19. The overall study: Some COVID-19 samples were acute and others convalescent; all came from the United States, Italy and Spain. PBMCs, B-cell-depleted T cells, or T cells were the source of the cDNA or gDNA that made up the material.

How the authors handled the data: Amplification from reference gene primers served as the basis for estimated nucleated cell counts. Data came from immunoSEQ multiplex PCR; TCRdb stores just in-frame clones and leaves some out. V and J calls and clone size come straight from that table; D and trimming were deduced from the DNA. Of approximately 140,000 clones in the sample, about 86% were seen once. This clone occurred once. The ends lost 1 base at V and 1 base at J; junction bases unmatched: 6. CDR1 and CDR2 from the germline V gene are SGHTA and FQGNSA. The CDR3 has 18 amino acids. J is TRBJ2-3 and V is TRBV7-2; 12 bases line up with TRBD2. The sequence came from a man between 65 and 85 years old with acute or convalescent COVID-19. The source material was peripheral blood. DNA for the CDR3: TGTGCCAGCAGCTTAGTAACTAGCGGGAGGCACCGCACAGATACGCAGTATTTT. It yields the protein CASSLVTSGRHRTDTQYF. Full variable domain (remainder filled in from reference TRBV7-2 and TRBJ2-3): GAGVSQSPSNKVTEKGKDVELRCDPISGHTALYWYRQSLGQGLEFLIYFQGNSAPDKSGLPSDRFSAERTGGSVSTLTIQRTQQEDSAVYLCASSLVTSGRHRTDTQYFGPGTRLTVL.